This TCR beta chain was found in a study of blood T cell repertoires in COVID-19. On the study more broadly: The study drew acute and convalescent COVID-19 samples from the United States, Italy and Spain.

Using immunoSEQ multiplex PCR, the repertoire was profiled, and TCRdb retains in-frame clones only, with some absent. The sample consists of approximately 97,000 clones, more than 85% of them appearing once. Germline V gene data show CDR1 as GTSNPN and CDR2 as SVGIG (reference sequence). The CDR3 covers 16 residues. The ends lost 3 bases at V and 7 bases at J; junction bases unmatched: 11. The material sequenced was peripheral blood. This clonotype was obtained from a man younger than 35 with acute or convalescent COVID-19. This rearrangement joins TRBV30 to TRBJ1-5; 11 nucleotides line up with TRBD1. CDR3 region: CAWSPRRDRGMQPQHF. DNA of the CDR3: TGTGCCTGGAGCCCTCGCCGGGACAGGGGGATGCAGCCCCAGCATTTT. Looking up the rest from reference TRBV30 and TRBJ1-5 gives the full variable domain: SQTIHQWPATLVQPVGSPLSLECTVEGTSNPNLYWYRQAAGRGLQLLFYSVGIGQISSEVPQNLSASRPQDRQFILSSKKLLLSDSGFYLCAWSPRRDRGMQPQHFGDGTRLSIL.